A single T cell receptor beta chain is shown here with its context. The data belong to a study of blood T cell repertoires in COVID-19. About the research overall: Italy, Spain and the United States were the sources of the convalescent and acute COVID-19 samples.

Germline values: CDR1 SGHNT, CDR2 YYREEE (reference sequence). The ends were cut back, 0 bases at V and 2 bases at J, with 11 bases in the middle. CDR3 length: 15 residues. As processed by the authors: Using reference gene primer amplification, nucleated cell counts were estimated. Clones were sequenced by immunoSEQ multiplex PCR, and TCRdb holds only the in-frame ones, with some missing. D and trimming come from the DNA, and the V and J calls and clone size come from that table. The sample yields 330,000 or so clones, 85% to 90% seen once. The sample was PBMCs or T cells enriched from blood (not recorded which). The sequence was collected from a woman in her twenties or thirties who had been exposed to COVID-19. The genes are TRBV5-4 and TRBJ1-2, with D uncertain. CDR3 coding DNA: TGTGCCAGCAGCTTGGTGCGGCCGGGGAACTATGGCTACACCTTC. It specifies CASSLVRPGNYGYTF.